The rows below give T cell receptor beta chains drawn from one sample of a study of cytomegalovirus exposure and HLA in healthy donors. The data were produced by immunoSEQ multiplex PCR, yet TCRdb's version contains in-frame clones alone and is incomplete. The sample includes tens of thousands of clones, roughly 60% seen only once; the top ten take roughly 21%. The sequenced material came from PBMCs. Source of these receptors: a woman aged 45-65 years in good health and CMV-seropositive. Both conserved end residues are part of each CDR3. A D gene is named only where the DNA matches it firmly. Size is stated for part of the rows, as once, few or many counts, or as a class when the clone is expanded.

CDR3aa: CASSPTGLGGYTF; CDR3nt: TGTGCCAGCAGCCCCACAGGGTTGGGCGGCTACACCTTC; abundance: NA; d_gene: NA; j_gene: TRBJ1-2; v_gene: TRBV7-9
CDR3aa: CASSWQGPGYTF; CDR3nt: TGTGCCAGCAGTTGGCAGGGCCCTGGCTACACCTTC; abundance: NA; d_gene: NA; j_gene: TRBJ1-2; v_gene: TRBV28
CDR3aa: CASSASDRDISYEQYF; CDR3nt: TGTGCCAGCAGTGCGAGTGACAGGGACATCTCCTACGAGCAGTACTTC; abundance: once; d_gene: TRBD1; j_gene: TRBJ2-7; v_gene: TRBV6-1
CDR3aa: CASSVRTDSYEQYF; CDR3nt: TGTGCCAGCAGCGTGCGTACAGACTCCTACGAGCAGTACTTC; abundance: NA; d_gene: NA; j_gene: TRBJ2-7; v_gene: TRBV11-1
CDR3aa: CASSPTLGSGGTYEQYF; CDR3nt: TGTGCCAGTAGTCCCACGCTGGGGAGCGGGGGGACCTACGAGCAGTACTTC; abundance: NA; d_gene: TRBD2; j_gene: TRBJ2-7; v_gene: TRBV19
CDR3aa: CAWALNRDSYNSPLHF; CDR3nt: TGTGCCTGGGCCCTCAACAGGGACTCCTATAATTCACCCCTCCACTTT; abundance: few; d_gene: NA; j_gene: TRBJ1-6; v_gene: TRBV30
CDR3aa: CASFPGTGGSHEQYF; CDR3nt: TGTGCCAGCTTCCCAGGGACAGGGGGCTCCCACGAGCAGTACTTC; abundance: NA; d_gene: TRBD1; j_gene: TRBJ2-7; v_gene: TRBV18
CDR3aa: CASSLYPGTYEQYF; CDR3nt: TGTGCCAGCAGTTTATACCCTGGCACCTACGAGCAGTACTTC; abundance: NA; d_gene: NA; j_gene: TRBJ2-7; v_gene: TRBV28
CDR3aa: CASSLAGERRNEQFF; CDR3nt: TGCGCCAGCAGCCTCGCGGGGGAGCGTAGGAATGAGCAGTTCTTC; abundance: NA; d_gene: TRBD2; j_gene: TRBJ2-1; v_gene: TRBV4-1
CDR3aa: CASSFPPRVGRNQPQHF; CDR3nt: TGTGCCAGCAGTTTCCCTCCGAGGGTAGGGCGCAATCAGCCCCAGCATTTT; abundance: few; d_gene: NA; j_gene: TRBJ1-5; v_gene: TRBV28
CDR3aa: CASSQDPSGGRNEQFF; CDR3nt: TGTGCCAGCAGCCAAGATCCCAGCGGGGGAAGGAATGAGCAGTTCTTC; abundance: NA; d_gene: TRBD2; j_gene: TRBJ2-1; v_gene: TRBV4-2
CDR3aa: CASSGRQNSNQPQHF; CDR3nt: TGTGCCAGCAGTGGCCGACAGAATAGCAATCAGCCCCAGCATTTT; abundance: NA; d_gene: NA; j_gene: TRBJ1-5; v_gene: TRBV6-5
CDR3aa: CASSFRGLYYGYTF; CDR3nt: TGTGCCAGCAGTTTTAGGGGACTCTATTATGGCTACACCTTC; abundance: NA; d_gene: NA; j_gene: TRBJ1-2; v_gene: TRBV28
CDR3aa: CASSFLGANSPLHF; CDR3nt: TGTGCCAGCAGCTTCTTGGGAGCCAATTCACCCCTCCACTTT; abundance: few; d_gene: NA; j_gene: TRBJ1-6; v_gene: TRBV11-1
CDR3aa: CASSSGWEAFF; CDR3nt: TGCGCCAGCAGCTCGGGGTGGGAAGCTTTCTTT; abundance: NA; d_gene: NA; j_gene: TRBJ1-1; v_gene: TRBV5-1
CDR3aa: CASSRGHNEKLFF; CDR3nt: TGCGCCAGCAGCAGGGGTCATAATGAAAAACTGTTTTTT; abundance: NA; d_gene: NA; j_gene: TRBJ1-4; v_gene: TRBV10-2
CDR3aa: CASSLVLGANTEAFF; CDR3nt: TGTGCCAGCAGCTTAGTGTTAGGGGCGAACACTGAAGCTTTCTTT; abundance: NA; d_gene: NA; j_gene: TRBJ1-1; v_gene: TRBV11-2
CDR3aa: CASSAAGTGGQETQYF; CDR3nt: TGTGCCAGCAGCGCGGCCGGGACAGGGGGCCAGGAGACCCAGTACTTC; abundance: NA; d_gene: TRBD1; j_gene: TRBJ2-5; v_gene: TRBV5-4
CDR3aa: CASSFYGGASYNEQFF; CDR3nt: TGTGCCAGCAGCTTCTACGGGGGGGCGTCCTACAATGAGCAGTTCTTC; abundance: NA; d_gene: TRBD2; j_gene: TRBJ2-1; v_gene: TRBV5-4
CDR3aa: CASSLAGGVGPWDTEAFF; CDR3nt: TGTGCCAGCAGCTTGGCGGGGGGCGTGGGACCTTGGGACACTGAAGCTTTCTTT; abundance: few; d_gene: NA; j_gene: TRBJ1-1; v_gene: TRBV5-6
CDR3aa: CASSPNKGEGDTEAFF; CDR3nt: TGTGCCAGCTCACCAAACAAAGGGGAAGGGGACACTGAAGCTTTCTTT; abundance: few; d_gene: NA; j_gene: TRBJ1-1; v_gene: TRBV18
CDR3aa: CASSWGTSGVTEQFF; CDR3nt: TGCGCCAGCAGCTGGGGGACTAGCGGGGTGACTGAGCAGTTCTTC; abundance: NA; d_gene: TRBD2; j_gene: TRBJ2-1; v_gene: TRBV5-1
CDR3aa: CASSVVLAGGRLTGELFF; CDR3nt: TGTGCCAGCAGCGTAGTCCTAGCGGGGGGGCGTCTCACCGGGGAGCTGTTTTTT; abundance: NA; d_gene: TRBD2; j_gene: TRBJ2-2; v_gene: TRBV9